The clone carrying this TCR beta chain was picked up many times. V shed 5 bases and J 11 bases; nucleotides not matched to a gene: 11. Germline-derived CDR1 and CDR2 are GTSNPN and SVGIG (reference sequence). The CDR3 spans 13 residues. MiXCR was run by TCRdb on the 5' RACE reads, yielding one entry per CDR3 protein. The sample consists of about 50,000 distinct CDR3 sequences, almost 9.5% of them appearing once. The data are from a study of early T cells in non-severe SARS-CoV-2 infection. The chain has TRBV30 and TRBJ1-1; 10 bases match TRBD1. Sequenced sample: whole blood. The sequence came from an adult who was a healthcare worker with PCR-confirmed SARS-CoV-2 infection or an uninfected control (not recorded which). As DNA, the CDR3 is TGTGCCTGGGCCTTTGGGACAGGGGTTGTGGCTTTCTTT. The encoded protein is CAWAFGTGVVAFF.